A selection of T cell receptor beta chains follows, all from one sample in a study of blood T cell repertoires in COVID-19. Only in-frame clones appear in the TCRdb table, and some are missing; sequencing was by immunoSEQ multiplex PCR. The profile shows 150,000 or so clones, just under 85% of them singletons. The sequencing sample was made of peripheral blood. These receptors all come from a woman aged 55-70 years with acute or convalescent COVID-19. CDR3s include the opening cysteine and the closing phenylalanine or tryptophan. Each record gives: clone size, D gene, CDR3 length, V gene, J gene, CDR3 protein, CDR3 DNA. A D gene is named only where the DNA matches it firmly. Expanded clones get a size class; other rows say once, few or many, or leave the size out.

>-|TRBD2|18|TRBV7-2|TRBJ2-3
CASSLVSVAGGPTDTQYF
TGTGCCAGCAGCTTAGTCTCGGTAGCGGGGGGTCCCACAGATACGCAGTATTTT
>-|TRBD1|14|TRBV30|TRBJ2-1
CATQYRTGYNEQFF
TGTGCAACCCAGTACAGGACAGGCTACAATGAGCAGTTCTTC
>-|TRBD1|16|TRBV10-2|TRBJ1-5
CASKETGGNGNQPQHF
TGCGCCAGCAAGGAGACAGGGGGTAATGGCAATCAGCCCCAGCATTTT
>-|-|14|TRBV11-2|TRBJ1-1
CASSIVNEWTEAFF
TGTGCCAGCAGCATAGTTAACGAGTGGACTGAAGCTTTCTTT
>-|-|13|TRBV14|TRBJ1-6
CASSQAPGSPLHF
TGTGCCAGCAGCCAAGCGCCAGGATCACCCCTCCACTTT
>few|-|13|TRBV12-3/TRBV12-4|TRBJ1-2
CASSPRGGAGYTF
TGTGCCAGCAGTCCCCGGGGGGGGGCGGGCTACACCTTC
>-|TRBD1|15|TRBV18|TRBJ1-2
CASSPMTGTNYGYTF
TGTGCCAGCTCACCGATGACAGGGACTAACTATGGCTACACCTTC
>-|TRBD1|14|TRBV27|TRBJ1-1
CASSGQGRNTEAFF
TGTGCCAGCAGTGGACAGGGACGGAACACTGAAGCTTTCTTT
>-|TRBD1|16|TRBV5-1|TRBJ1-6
CASTLTGTTDNSPLHF
TGCGCCAGCACCCTGACAGGGACCACCGATAATTCACCCCTCCACTTT
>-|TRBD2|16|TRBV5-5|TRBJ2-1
CASSLELAGGYNEQFF
TGTGCCAGCAGCTTGGAACTAGCGGGGGGTTACAATGAGCAGTTCTTC
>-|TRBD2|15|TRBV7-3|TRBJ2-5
CASSPSGAEGETQYF
TGTGCCAGCAGCCCTAGCGGGGCAGAAGGAGAGACCCAGTACTTC
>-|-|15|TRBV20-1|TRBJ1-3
CSASLPGVTGNTIYF
TGCAGTGCTAGTCTCCCGGGGGTTACGGGAAACACCATATATTTT
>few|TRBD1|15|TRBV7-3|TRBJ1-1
CASSVSGGAGTEAFF
TGTGCCAGCAGCGTCTCAGGGGGCGCGGGCACTGAAGCTTTCTTT
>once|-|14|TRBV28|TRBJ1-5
CASSSTGFRQPQHF
TGTGCCAGCAGTTCCACGGGGTTTCGCCAGCCCCAGCATTTT
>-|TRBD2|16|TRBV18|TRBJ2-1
CASSPPGLAGYNEQFF
TGTGCCAGCTCACCACCGGGACTAGCGGGGTACAATGAGCAGTTCTTC
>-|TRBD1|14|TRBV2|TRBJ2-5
CASSTTGGIETQYF
TGTGCCAGCAGCACAACAGGGGGCATCGAGACCCAGTACTTC
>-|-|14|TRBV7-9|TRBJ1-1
CASSLTTANTEAFF
TGTGCCAGCAGCTTAACCACAGCGAACACTGAAGCTTTCTTT
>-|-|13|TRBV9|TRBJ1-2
CASSVEEQTGYTF
TGTGCCAGCAGCGTAGAAGAACAGACTGGCTACACCTTC
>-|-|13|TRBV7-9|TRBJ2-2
CASSHAGNGELFF
TGTGCCAGCAGCCATGCAGGGAACGGGGAGCTGTTTTTT
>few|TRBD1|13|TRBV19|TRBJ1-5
CASCGQGNQPQHF
TGTGCCAGTTGTGGACAGGGCAATCAGCCCCAGCATTTT
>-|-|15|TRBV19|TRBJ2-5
CASSLRGGVQETQYF
TGTGCCAGTAGCCTCCGCGGCGGGGTACAAGAGACCCAGTACTTC
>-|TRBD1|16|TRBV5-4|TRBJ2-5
CASSPDRALAGETQYF
TGTGCCAGCAGCCCTGACAGGGCCCTTGCAGGGGAGACCCAGTACTTC
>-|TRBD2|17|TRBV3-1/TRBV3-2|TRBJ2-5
CASSYNFGGGGGPSQYF
TGTGCCAGCAGCTACAACTTCGGTGGCGGGGGGGGCCCGTCCCAGTACTTC
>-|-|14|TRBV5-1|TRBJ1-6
CASSLQDRRSPLHF
TGCGCCAGCAGCTTGCAGGACAGACGTTCACCCCTCCACTTT
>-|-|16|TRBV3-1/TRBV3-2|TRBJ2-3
CASSPTTGFGTDTQYF
TGTGCCAGCAGCCCAACCACGGGTTTTGGCACAGATACGCAGTATTTT
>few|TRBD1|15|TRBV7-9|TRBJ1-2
CASSGPGQGLFGYTF
TGTGCCAGCAGCGGGCCAGGACAGGGGCTTTTTGGCTACACCTTC
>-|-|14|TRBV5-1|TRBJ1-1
CASSLQGLGTEAFF
TGCGCCAGCAGCTTGCAGGGGCTGGGAACTGAAGCTTTCTTT
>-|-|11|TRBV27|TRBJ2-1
CASSTLGQQFF
TGTGCCAGCAGCACACTGGGGCAGCAGTTCTTC
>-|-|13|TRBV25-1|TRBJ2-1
CASSEARVGEQFF
TGTGCCAGCAGTGAAGCCAGGGTTGGTGAGCAGTTCTTC
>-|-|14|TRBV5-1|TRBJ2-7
CASSFGGALYEQYF
TGCGCCAGCAGCTTCGGCGGGGCTCTCTACGAGCAGTACTTC
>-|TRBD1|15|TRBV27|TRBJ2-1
CASSFGDRVRNEQFF
TGTGCCAGCAGTTTTGGGGACAGGGTACGCAATGAGCAGTTCTTC
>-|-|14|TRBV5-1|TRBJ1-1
CASSLRTENTEAFF
TGCGCCAGCAGCTTACGGACAGAGAACACTGAAGCTTTCTTT
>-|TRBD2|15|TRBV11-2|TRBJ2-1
CASSLSAGGLSEQFF
TGTGCCAGCAGCCTTTCGGCGGGGGGGCTTAGTGAGCAGTTCTTC
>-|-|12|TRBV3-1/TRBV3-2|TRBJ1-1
CASSQADTEAFF
TGTGCCAGCAGCCAGGCAGACACTGAAGCTTTCTTT
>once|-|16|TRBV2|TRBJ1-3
CASRTEWGSSGNTIYF
TGTGCCAGCAGAACTGAATGGGGCAGCTCTGGAAACACCATATATTTT
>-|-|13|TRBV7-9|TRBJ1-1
CASSLSGNTEAFF
TGTGCCAGCAGCTTGTCGGGAAACACTGAAGCTTTCTTT
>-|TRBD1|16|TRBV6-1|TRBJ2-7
CASSGFPPGQGYEQYF
TGTGCCAGCAGTGGATTCCCTCCGGGACAGGGCTACGAGCAGTACTTC